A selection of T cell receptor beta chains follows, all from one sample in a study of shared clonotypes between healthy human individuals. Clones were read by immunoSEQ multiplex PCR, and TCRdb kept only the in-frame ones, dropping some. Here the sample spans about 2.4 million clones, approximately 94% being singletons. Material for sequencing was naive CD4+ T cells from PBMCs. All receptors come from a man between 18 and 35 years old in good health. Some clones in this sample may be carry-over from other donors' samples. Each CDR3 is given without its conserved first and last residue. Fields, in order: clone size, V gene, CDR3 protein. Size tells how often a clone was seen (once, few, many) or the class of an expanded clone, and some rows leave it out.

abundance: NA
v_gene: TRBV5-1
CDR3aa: ASSPDDAGGYT

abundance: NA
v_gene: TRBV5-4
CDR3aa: ASSLGGMAEAF

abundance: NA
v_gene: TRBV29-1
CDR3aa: SANRGLLNEQF

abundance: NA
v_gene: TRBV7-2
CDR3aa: ASSFRTGDTGELF

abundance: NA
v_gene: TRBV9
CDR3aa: ASTPGQGPYEQY

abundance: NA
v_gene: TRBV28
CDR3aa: ATTGDGNTIY

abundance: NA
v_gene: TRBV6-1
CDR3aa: ASSEAVSSGNTIY

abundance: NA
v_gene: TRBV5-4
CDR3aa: ASSLGQGVGGYT

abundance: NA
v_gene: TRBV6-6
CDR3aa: ASRERDRGIGNTIY

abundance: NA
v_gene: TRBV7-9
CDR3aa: ASTPLGQGRGTDTQY

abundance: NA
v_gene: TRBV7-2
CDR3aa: ASSHPNTEAF

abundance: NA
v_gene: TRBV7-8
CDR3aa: ASSSHLYRQGARTNTGELF

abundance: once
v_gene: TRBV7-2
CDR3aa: ASSFSLNIQY

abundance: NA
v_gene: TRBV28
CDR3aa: ASRPRDYPYNEQF

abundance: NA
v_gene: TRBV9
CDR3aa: ASSPQTGKIYGYT

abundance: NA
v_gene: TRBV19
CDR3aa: ASSGWEGYEQY

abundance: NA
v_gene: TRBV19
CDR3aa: ASSIDARQRAGAFLGEQY

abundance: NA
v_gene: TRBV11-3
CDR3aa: ASSLQGGTEAF

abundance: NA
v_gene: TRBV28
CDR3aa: ASSPLRSEAF

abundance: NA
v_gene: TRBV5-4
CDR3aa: ASNLHPNTGELF

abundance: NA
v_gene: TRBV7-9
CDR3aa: ASSSGRGYT

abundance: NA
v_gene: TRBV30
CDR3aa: AWSEGLSNSPLH

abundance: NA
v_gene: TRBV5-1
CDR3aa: ASSLLSAQETQY

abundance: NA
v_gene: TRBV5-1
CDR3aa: ASTGEGNVRAF

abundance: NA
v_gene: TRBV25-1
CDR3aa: ASSVEHLRPV

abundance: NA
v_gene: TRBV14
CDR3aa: ASSHRGRYTEAF

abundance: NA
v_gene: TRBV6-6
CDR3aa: ASSSQQGSYEQY

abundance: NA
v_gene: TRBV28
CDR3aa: ASSPYAAGRTDTQY

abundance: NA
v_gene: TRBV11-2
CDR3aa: ASSFDIAGGYNEQF

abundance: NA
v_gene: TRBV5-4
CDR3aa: ASSLTGNTEAF

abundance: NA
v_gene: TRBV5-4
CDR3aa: ASSSRVQGLSGNTIY

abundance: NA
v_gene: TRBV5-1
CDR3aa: ASSFDQYTYGYT

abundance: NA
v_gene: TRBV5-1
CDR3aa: ASSPGQETQY

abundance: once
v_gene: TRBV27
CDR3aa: ASSVDRGREEQY

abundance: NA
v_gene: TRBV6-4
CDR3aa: ASSEGQGATGYT

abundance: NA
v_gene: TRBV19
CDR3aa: ASSMGRQISYEQY

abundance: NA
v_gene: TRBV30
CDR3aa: AWSAGLAGEGEQF

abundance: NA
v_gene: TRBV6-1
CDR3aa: ASRGQGRYEQY

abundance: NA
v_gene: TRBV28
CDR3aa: ASSLAGGPENEQF

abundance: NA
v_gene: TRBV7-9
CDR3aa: ASSPLAGDRSYNEQF